The rows below give T cell receptor beta chains drawn from one sample of a study of blood T cell repertoires in COVID-19. Sequencing was performed with immunoSEQ multiplex PCR; in TCRdb, only in-frame clones are kept and a portion is missing. This table holds just over 60,000 clones, around 85% found once. Sequencing was performed on peripheral blood. Receptors originate from a woman aged 80 or older with active or convalescent COVID-19. CDR3s include the opening cysteine and the closing phenylalanine or tryptophan. D genes are given only for firm matches. Rows may omit the clone size; those that give it use once, few, many or a size class.

- | TRBJ1-2 | TRBV6-5 | TRBD1 | CASNRVTGGNYGYTF | TGTGCCAGCAATCGGGTGACAGGGGGGAACTATGGCTACACCTTC
- | TRBJ2-5 | TRBV7-2 | - | CASSPGLAQETQYF | TGTGCCAGCAGCCCAGGACTGGCCCAAGAGACCCAGTACTTC
medium-sized | TRBJ1-5 | TRBV10-3 | TRBD1 | CAIGTGDSNQPQHF | TGTGCCATCGGGACAGGGGATAGCAATCAGCCCCAGCATTTT
- | TRBJ2-5 | TRBV7-3 | - | CASSLSPEETQYF | TGTGCCAGCAGCTTATCTCCAGAAGAGACCCAGTACTTC
- | TRBJ2-5 | TRBV9 | - | CASSAAGTRQETQYF | TGTGCCAGCAGTGCCGCCGGGACACGTCAAGAGACCCAGTACTTC
- | TRBJ1-1 | TRBV2 | TRBD1 | CASSERRGQSTEAFF | TGTGCCAGCAGTGAACGGAGGGGGCAGAGCACTGAAGCTTTCTTT
- | TRBJ1-1 | TRBV6-5 | TRBD1 | CAGWDRENTEAFF | TGTGCCGGATGGGACAGAGAGAACACTGAAGCTTTCTTT
few | TRBJ2-2 | TRBV24-1 | TRBD2 | CATSAGNPAGGTGELFF | TGTGCCACCAGTGCCGGAAACCCAGCGGGGGGCACCGGGGAGCTGTTTTTT
- | TRBJ1-4 | TRBV7-9 | - | CASSPQQGGNEKLFF | TGTGCCAGCAGCCCTCAACAGGGCGGTAATGAAAAACTGTTTTTT
few | TRBJ2-1 | TRBV9 | TRBD2 | CASSSRLAGSYNEQFF | TGTGCCAGCAGCTCCCGACTAGCGGGCTCCTACAATGAGCAGTTCTTC
- | TRBJ1-5 | TRBV9 | - | CASSVDQGQPQHF | TGTGCCAGCAGCGTAGACCAGGGTCAGCCCCAGCATTTT
few | TRBJ1-1 | TRBV4-1 | - | CASSQDLRLGAFF | TGCGCCAGCAGCCAAGACCTCAGGTTAGGAGCTTTCTTT
few | TRBJ1-3 | TRBV20-1 | - | CSAAVGGTIYF | TGCAGTGCTGCGGTAGGGGGCACCATATATTTT
once | TRBJ1-1 | TRBV7-2 | - | CASSLAQHEAFF | TGTGCCAGCAGCTTAGCCCAACATGAAGCTTTCTTT
- | TRBJ1-3 | TRBV5-1 | TRBD1 | CASSLDRGSGNTIYF | TGCGCCAGCAGCTTGGACAGGGGGTCTGGAAACACCATATATTTT
- | TRBJ2-3 | TRBV5-6 | - | CASSLFGGGADTQYF | TGTGCCAGCAGCTTGTTCGGGGGTGGAGCAGATACGCAGTATTTT
- | TRBJ1-1 | TRBV6-5 | TRBD1 | CASNRGRGTEAFF | TGTGCCAGCAACAGGGGGCGGGGCACTGAAGCTTTCTTT
once | TRBJ2-1 | TRBV12-5 | - | CASGLVGGLGANEQFF | TGTGCTAGTGGTTTGGTGGGGGGACTGGGCGCGAACGAGCAGTTCTTC
few | TRBJ1-2 | TRBV7-8 | TRBD1 | CASSLGGTGSGYGYTF | TGTGCCAGCAGCTTAGGGGGGACAGGGAGCGGCTATGGCTACACCTTC
- | TRBJ2-3 | TRBV5-1 | - | CASSPKGWERTDTQYF | TGCGCCAGCAGCCCTAAAGGTTGGGAGAGAACAGATACGCAGTATTTT
- | TRBJ2-5 | TRBV19 | TRBD1 | CASSVTGEETQYF | TGTGCCAGTAGTGTGACAGGGGAAGAGACCCAGTACTTC
- | TRBJ2-1 | TRBV30 | TRBD2 | CACTLAGGLKTYNEQFF | TGTGCCTGCACTCTAGCGGGGGGGCTTAAGACGTACAATGAGCAGTTCTTC
few | TRBJ1-1 | TRBV5-1 | TRBD1 | CASSLSIPTGGNTEAFF | TGCGCCAGCAGCTTGAGCATACCGACAGGGGGCAACACTGAAGCTTTCTTT
- | TRBJ2-1 | TRBV9 | TRBD2 | CASSVSGGVLYNEQFF | TGTGCCAGCAGCGTATCCGGGGGGGTTTTGTACAATGAGCAGTTCTTC
- | TRBJ1-2 | TRBV3-1/TRBV3-2 | - | CASSQDGSGYTF | TGTGCCAGCAGCCAAGACGGGTCTGGCTACACCTTC
- | TRBJ2-7 | TRBV11-2 | - | CASSPQGPRDEQYF | TGTGCCAGCAGCCCACAGGGTCCCCGCGACGAGCAGTACTTC
few | TRBJ1-4 | TRBV19 | - | CASSDAPPWRELFF | TGTGCCAGTAGTGATGCCCCGCCCTGGAGGGAACTGTTTTTT
- | TRBJ2-1 | TRBV2 | - | CASGGQFNEQFF | TGTGCCAGCGGGGGCCAGTTCAATGAGCAGTTCTTC
- | TRBJ2-7 | TRBV6-5 | - | CASSFRHQTYEQYF | TGTGCCAGCAGTTTTAGACACCAAACCTACGAGCAGTACTTC
- | TRBJ1-4 | TRBV5-4 | - | CASSRSEPATNEKLFF | TGTGCCAGCAGCCGGAGTGAACCCGCAACTAATGAAAAACTGTTTTTT
- | TRBJ1-5 | TRBV7-9 | - | CASRSDGEANQPQHF | TGTGCCAGCAGATCAGACGGAGAGGCGAATCAGCCCCAGCATTTT
- | TRBJ1-1 | TRBV6-5 | - | CASSYSVRNTEAFF | TGTGCCAGCAGTTACTCAGTGAGGAACACTGAAGCTTTCTTT
once | TRBJ1-1 | TRBV9 | TRBD1 | CASSATGAGTEAFF | TGTGCCAGCAGCGCTACAGGGGCAGGCACTGAAGCTTTCTTT
- | TRBJ2-7 | TRBV2 | - | CASRTGQTYEQYF | TGTGCCAGCAGAACAGGGCAGACCTACGAGCAGTACTTC
- | TRBJ1-5 | TRBV10-1 | - | CASDLFWTGRQPNQPQHF | TGCGCCAGCGATCTTTTTTGGACTGGTAGACAACCCAATCAGCCCCAGCATTTT
- | TRBJ2-1 | TRBV9 | - | CASSVEAGEQFF | TGTGCCAGCAGCGTAGAAGCGGGTGAGCAGTTCTTC
- | TRBJ1-2 | TRBV2 | TRBD1 | CASSSTGDPLYGYTF | TGTGCCAGCAGTTCAACAGGGGATCCCCTTTATGGCTACACCTTC
- | TRBJ1-4 | TRBV15 | - | CATSHAGALLEKLFF | TGTGCCACCAGCCATGCGGGAGCCCTCTTGGAAAAACTGTTTTTT
- | TRBJ1-2 | TRBV11-2 | - | CASSLARDIGYTF | TGTGCCAGCAGCTTAGCCAGGGATATTGGCTACACCTTC
- | TRBJ2-2 | TRBV2 | - | CASRTDTGELFF | TGTGCCAGCAGGACAGATACCGGGGAGCTGTTTTTT
- | TRBJ1-1 | TRBV12-3/TRBV12-4 | - | CASSTLGGQEAFF | TGTGCCAGCAGTACCCTGGGGGGTCAGGAAGCTTTCTTT
- | TRBJ2-1 | TRBV19 | TRBD2 | CASSIDKTLAGSYNEQFF | TGTGCCAGTAGTATAGATAAAACCCTAGCGGGGTCCTACAATGAGCAGTTCTTC
- | TRBJ2-3 | TRBV5-1 | TRBD2 | CASSFLAGGPDTQYF | TGCGCCAGCAGCTTTCTAGCGGGGGGGCCAGATACGCAGTATTTT
- | TRBJ1-1 | TRBV5-6 | - | CASSWISRANTEAFF | TGTGCCAGCAGTTGGATCAGCAGGGCGAACACTGAAGCTTTCTTT
- | TRBJ2-3 | TRBV5-1 | - | CASSVLAGTDTQYF | TGCGCCAGCAGTGTTCTGGCTGGCACAGATACGCAGTATTTT
- | TRBJ2-3 | TRBV11-3 | - | CASSLVLTTDTQYF | TGTGCCAGCAGCTTAGTACTAACCACAGATACGCAGTATTTT
medium-sized | TRBJ2-2 | TRBV12-5 | - | CASGLVGALNTGELFF | TGTGCTAGTGGTTTGGTCGGAGCCTTAAACACCGGGGAGCTGTTTTTT